This T cell receptor beta chain was found in a study of T cells in Graves' hyperthyroidism and ophthalmopathy. Trimming removed 8 bases at V and 2 bases at J, with 10 bases between. Germline V lookup: CDR1 SEHNR, CDR2 FQNEAQ (reference sequence). The CDR3 contains 13 residues. Amplified TCR beta CDR3 regions derived from RNA transcripts. The HTBI primer set drove a first-round RT-PCR of the TCR CDR3. MiXCR, applied by TCRdb to the multiplex PCR reads, yields one record per CDR3 protein. The sample lists 700,000 or so distinct CDR3 sequences; roughly 15% were seen once. Findings and caveats of the study: Most clonotypes that expanded in the thyroid above 0.001 also showed up in blood. Stable hyperthyroidism and ophthalmopathy were separated using 13 V-J signatures.

As regards this clonotype: Its antigen is unknown.

Out of over 9 ml of fresh peripheral blood came the PBMCs. The receptor was isolated from a woman in her fifties or sixties with Graves' ophthalmopathy. The specimen was blood. The rearrangement joins TRBV7-9 to TRBJ1-3, with no clear D. The CDR3 region is CASGWSTGNTIYF. DNA of the CDR3: TGTGCCAGCGGATGGTCCACTGGAAACACCATATATTTT.